The 21 T cell receptor beta chains below were found in one sample sequenced in a study of shared clonotypes between healthy human individuals. Clones were read by immunoSEQ multiplex PCR, and TCRdb kept only the in-frame ones, dropping some. The sample consists of about 560,000 clones, roughly four fifths of them appearing once. Sequencing was done on a sample of PBMCs. The source is a woman in her forties in good health. Some clones in this sample may be carry-over from other donors' samples.

A remark on this clone: The sample contains more than one DNA sequence encoding this CDR3. V usage is TRBV9 and J usage is TRBJ2-2; 10 bases are shared with TRBD1. J was trimmed by 1 base and V by 4 bases; bases with no gene match: 4. This CDR3 is built from 16 residues. CDR1 is SGDLS and CDR2 is YYNGEE in the germline V gene. As DNA, the CDR3 is TGTGCCAGCAGCCCAAGGACAGGGGGGAACACCGGGGAGCTGTTTTTT. It yields the protein CASSPRTGGNTGELFF.

This sequence joins TRBV5-1 and TRBJ2-5; TRBD1 matches 9 bases. The V gene end was trimmed by 1 base and the J gene end by 3 bases; junction bases not matched to a gene: 7. The germline gives CDR1 SGHRS, CDR2 YFSETQ. The CDR3 spans 16 residues. The CDR3 DNA reads TGCGCCAGCAGCTTGTGGGGACAGGGCGTTGAAGAGACCCAGTACTTC. Its protein product is CASSLWGQGVEETQYF.

This clone came up a few times. V gene TRBV6-4 combines with J gene TRBJ2-2, with a tentative D call TRBD1 (6 bases). CDR3 length: 16 amino acids. Between the trimmed V and J ends, which lost 0 bases and 0 bases, there was a span of 8 bases. Germline loops: CDR1 MRHNA, CDR2 SNTAGT. CDR3 nucleotides: TGTGCCAGCAGTGACTCGAACAGGGCGAACACCGGGGAGCTGTTTTTT. Protein product: CASSDSNRANTGELFF.

J is TRBJ2-2 and V is TRBV5-1, with TRBD2 matching 8 bases. The trim removed 3 bases at V and 1 base at J, leaving 5 bases unmatched. The CDR3 has 16 residues. Germline assignment: CDR1 SGHRS and CDR2 YFSETQ. CDR3 DNA: TGCGCCAGCAGCTCCGTGGGGACTAGGAACACCGGGGAGCTGTTTTTT. It translates to CASSSVGTRNTGELFF.

This chain joins TRBV6-4 and TRBJ2-1; possibly TRBD2 for D (5 bases). The CDR3 has 14 residues. Trimming removed 0 bases from V and 6 bases from J, with 9 bases in between. Germline loops: CDR1 MRHNA, CDR2 SNTAGT. The chain's CDR3 is CASSDSLERNEQFF. The DNA for the CDR3 is TGTGCCAGCAGTGACTCACTAGAGCGCAATGAGCAGTTCTTC.

The chain uses TRBV28 and TRBJ2-7; 8 nucleotides line up with TRBD2. V shed 3 bases and J 0 bases; nucleotides not matched to a gene: 16. The CDR3 contains 19 residues. Germline CDR1 and CDR2: MDHEN and SYDVKM. CDR3 residues: CASSFVPGLAGVSSYEQYF. The CDR3 nucleotides are TGTGCCAGCAGTTTCGTGCCCGGGCTAGCGGGCGTGAGCTCCTACGAGCAGTACTTC.

The chain combines TRBV2 with TRBJ2-5; D remains ambiguous. The V end was cut by 3 bases, the J end by 1 base, with 6 bases between. The CDR3 is made up of 13 amino acids. Germline CDR1 SNHLY, CDR2 FYNNEI. The CDR3: CASSEYSQETQYF. In DNA, the CDR3 is TGTGCCAGCAGTGAGTACAGCCAAGAGACCCAGTACTTC.

This clone appeared a single time. The rearrangement links TRBV19 to TRBJ1-5; D gene unclear. Germline-derived CDR1 and CDR2 are LNHDA and SQIVND (reference sequence). V lost 5 bases, J lost 2 bases, and 10 bases lay in between. The CDR3 spans 14 residues. The CDR3 DNA sequence: TGTGCCAGTAGTTCCCAAAGGGGCAATCAGCCCCAGCATTTT. Encoded protein: CASSSQRGNQPQHF. The whole variable domain, filled in from reference TRBV19 and TRBJ1-5, reads DGGITQSPKYLFRKEGQNVTLSCEQNLNHDAMYWYRQDPGQGLRLIYYSQIVNDFQKGDIAEGYSVSREKKESFPLTVTSAQKNPTAFYLCASSSQRGNQPQHFGDGTRLSIL.

This clone appeared many times. The chain combines TRBV28 with TRBJ1-5; D is possibly TRBD1 (6 bases). The germline V gene encodes CDR1 MDHEN and CDR2 SYDVKM. V was pared by 2 bases and J by 5 bases, with 10 bases between. The CDR3 runs to 14 residues. CDR3 sequence (DNA): TGTGCCAGCAGTTTAGTGACAGGACATCAGCCCCAGCATTTT. This sequence encodes CASSLVTGHQPQHF. Drawing the rest from reference TRBV28 and TRBJ1-5, the complete variable domain is DVKVTQSSRYLVKRTGEKVFLECVQDMDHENMFWYRQDPGLGLRLIYFSYDVKMKEKGDIPEGYSVSREKKERFSLILESASTNQTSMYLCASSLVTGHQPQHFGDGTRLSIL.

V is TRBV19 and J is TRBJ2-6, with a possible D match to TRBD1 (6 bases). The CDR3 loop spans 18 amino acids. The germline V and J ends were trimmed by 1 base and 0 bases, with 13 bases remaining between them. Germline loops: CDR1 LNHDA, CDR2 SQIVND (reference sequence). CDR3 loop: CASSIARDTASGANVLTF. The CDR3 DNA follows: TGTGCCAGTAGTATAGCTAGGGACACCGCCTCTGGGGCCAACGTCCTGACTTTC.

The CDR3 DNA follows: TGCGCCAGCAGCTTGTCCCCCTCCGAGGGAACCTATGGCTACACCTTC. Its translation is CASSLSPSEGTYGYTF. The genes are TRBV5-1 and TRBJ1-2; D is undetermined. V was clipped by 1 base and J by 4 bases, with 17 bases between them. Germline V lookup: CDR1 SGHRS, CDR2 YFSETQ. This CDR3 has 16 amino acids.

The chain is built from TRBV7-3 and TRBJ2-3; no clear D. V was cut by 2 bases and J by 2 bases, with 8 bases left in between. CDR3 length: 14 amino acids. CDR1 and CDR2 (germline): SGHTA, FQGTGA. The CDR3 loop reads CASSLGAPTDTQYF. CDR3 DNA sequence: TGTGCCAGCAGCTTAGGAGCTCCCACAGATACGCAGTATTTT.

The chain recombines TRBV15 with TRBJ2-1; no firm D call. Trimming stripped 1 base from V and 5 bases from J, with 6 bases between. CDR1 is LNHNV, CDR2 YYDKDF, per germline (reference sequence). This CDR3 spans 13 amino acids. CDR3 sequence (DNA): TGTGCCACCAGCAGAGTGGCCCACAATGAGCAGTTCTTC. Its protein is CATSRVAHNEQFF.

The chain joins TRBV18 to TRBJ1-5, with TRBD1 identical over 11 bases. CDR1 KGHSH and CDR2 LQKENI come from the germline V gene. J was trimmed by 5 bases and V by 5 bases; bases with no gene match: 2. CDR3 length: 14 amino acids. In DNA, the CDR3 is TGTGCCAGCTCAGGGACAGGGGGTCATCAGCCCCAGCATTTT. Its protein product is CASSGTGGHQPQHF.

The genes are TRBV6-1 and TRBJ2-2; D might be TRBD1 or TRBD2, each matching 5 bases. V lost 4 bases and J lost 3, with 9 bases in between. The germline V gene encodes CDR1 MNHNS and CDR2 SASEGT. The CDR3 has 14 amino acids. The CDR3 bases are TGTGCCAGCAGTGCGGGACCCGACACCGGGGAGCTGTTTTTT. Protein product: CASSAGPDTGELFF.

The CDR3 coding sequence is TGTGCCAGCAGCTCATTCCCGACCCAGTACTTC. Protein product: CASSSFPTQYF. The V and J genes are TRBV11-2 and TRBJ2-5; D gene ambiguous. Germline CDR1 is SGHAT and CDR2 is FQNNGV. The CDR3 has 11 residues. The V end was cut by 4 bases, the J end by 7 bases, with 7 bases between.

The V gene is TRBV28, the J gene TRBJ1-2, with D perhaps matching TRBD1 (5 bases). Germline CDR1 is MDHEN and CDR2 is SYDVKM. Trimming left V 7 bases short and J 9 bases short, with 27 bases between. The CDR3 loop spans 16 amino acids. The CDR3 sequence is CASTPRDPRIFLSYTF. DNA for the CDR3: TGTGCCAGCACTCCCCGGGACCCGAGGATTTTTCTGAGCTACACCTTC.

CDR3 bases: TGTGCCAGCAGTCCCACCCGGGACAGGGCGAACACTGAAGCTTTCTTT. Its protein product is CASSPTRDRANTEAFF. The J gene is TRBJ1-1, the V gene TRBV28; TRBD1 aligns across 9 bases. The CDR3 runs 16 residues. The J segment lost 1 base and the V segment lost 5 bases, leaving 8 bases of the junction unmatched. The germline V gene has CDR1 MDHEN and CDR2 SYDVKM.

This clone was found a few times. The chain joins TRBV6-1 to TRBJ2-2, with 12 positions matching TRBD2. CDR1 is MNHNS, CDR2 SASEGT, per germline. The V and J ends lost 2 bases and 6 bases, in that order; junction bases with no gene match: 1. This CDR3 region has 15 residues. The CDR3 spells CASSELAGGPGELFF. CDR3 coding DNA: TGTGCCAGCAGTGAACTAGCGGGAGGGCCCGGGGAGCTGTTTTTT.

The rearrangement joins TRBV28 to TRBJ1-5, with D unresolved. Germline lookup yields CDR1 MDHEN and CDR2 SYDVKM. Trimming removed 2 bases at V and 7 bases at J, with 12 bases between. The CDR3 totals 14 residues. The CDR3 spells CASSLSLGEQPQHF. For the CDR3, the DNA is TGTGCCAGCAGTTTAAGTCTTGGGGAGCAGCCCCAGCATTTT.

The rearrangement uses TRBV28 and TRBJ2-5; TRBD1 agrees at 10 bases. The V gene end was trimmed by 5 bases and the J gene end by 5 bases; junction bases not matched to a gene: 5. The length of the CDR3 is 14 residues. The V gene's germline CDR1 is MDHEN and CDR2 SYDVKM. CDR3 bases: TGTGCCAGCAGTGTGGGACAGGGGTGGGAGACCCAGTACTTC. Protein product: CASSVGQGWETQYF.